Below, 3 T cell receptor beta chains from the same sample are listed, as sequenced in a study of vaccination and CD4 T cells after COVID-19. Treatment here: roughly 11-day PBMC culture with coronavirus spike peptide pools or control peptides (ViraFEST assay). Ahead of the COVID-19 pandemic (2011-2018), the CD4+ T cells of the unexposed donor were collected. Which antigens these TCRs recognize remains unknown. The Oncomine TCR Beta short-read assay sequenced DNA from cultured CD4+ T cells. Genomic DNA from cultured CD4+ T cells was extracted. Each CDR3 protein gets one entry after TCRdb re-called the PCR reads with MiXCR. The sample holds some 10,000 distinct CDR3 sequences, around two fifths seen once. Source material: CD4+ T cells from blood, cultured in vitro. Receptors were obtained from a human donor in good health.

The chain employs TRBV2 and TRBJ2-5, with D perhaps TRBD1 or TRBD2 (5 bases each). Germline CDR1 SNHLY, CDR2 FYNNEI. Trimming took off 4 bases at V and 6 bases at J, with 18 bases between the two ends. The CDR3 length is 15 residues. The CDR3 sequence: CASSGLLLGEKTQYF. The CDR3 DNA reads TGTGCCAGCAGTGGGTTGTTGTTGGGGGAAAAGACCCAGTACTTC.

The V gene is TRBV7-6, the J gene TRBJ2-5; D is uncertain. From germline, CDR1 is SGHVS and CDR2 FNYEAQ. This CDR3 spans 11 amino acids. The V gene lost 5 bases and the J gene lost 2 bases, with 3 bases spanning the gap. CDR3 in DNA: TGTGCCAGCAGCCAACAAGAGACCCAGTACTTC. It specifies CASSQQETQYF.

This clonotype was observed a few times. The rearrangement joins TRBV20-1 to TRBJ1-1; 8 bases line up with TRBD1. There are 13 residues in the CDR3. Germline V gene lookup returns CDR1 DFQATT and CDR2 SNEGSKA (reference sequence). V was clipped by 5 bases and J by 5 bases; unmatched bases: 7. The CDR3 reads CSAGGQVGTEAFF. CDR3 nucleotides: TGCAGTGCTGGGGGACAGGTGGGGACTGAAGCTTTCTTT.